This is a list of T cell receptor beta chains from one sample in a study of blood T cell repertoires in COVID-19. Repertoires were generated with immunoSEQ multiplex PCR, while TCRdb's copy carries only in-frame clones and drops some. The top ten clones hold 0.94% of a sample with 250,000 to 350,000 clones, roughly 89% of them seen once. Specimen: peripheral blood. These receptor sequences come from a woman in her forties who had recovered from COVID-19. CDR3s include the opening cysteine and the closing phenylalanine or tryptophan. Each record gives: clone size, V gene, J gene, D gene, CDR3 DNA, CDR3 protein. The D gene is left open where the match is weak. Only some rows state a clone size, as once, few, many or a class for expanded clones.

>-|TRBV18|TRBJ1-4|-
TGTGCCAGCTCACCACCGTCAGCGGGGAATGAAAAACTGTTTTTT
CASSPPSAGNEKLFF
>-|TRBV5-4|TRBJ2-2|TRBD2
TGTGCCAGCAGGGGGACTAGCGGGAGTATCGCCGGGGAGCTGTTTTTT
CASRGTSGSIAGELFF
>once|TRBV7-2|TRBJ2-5|TRBD2
TGTGCCAGCAGCTTTAGCGGGAGGGCCAGGGGGGAGACCCAGTACTTC
CASSFSGRARGETQYF
>-|TRBV7-3|TRBJ2-2|TRBD1
TGTGCCAGCAGCTTACAGGGGGCGAAGAACACCGGGGAGCTGTTTTTT
CASSLQGAKNTGELFF
>-|TRBV1|TRBJ2-3|-
TGCACCAGCAGCCAAGTCGCCGGAGGTCCCACGAGCACAGATACGCAGTATTTT
CTSSQVAGGPTSTDTQYF
>-|TRBV21-1|TRBJ2-1|-
TGTGCCAGCAGCAAACTCTCTGAGCAGTTCTTC
CASSKLSEQFF
>once|TRBV7-9|TRBJ1-1|-
TGTGCCAGCAGCCCGCCTACAGGAGGGAAGAACACTGAAGCTTTCTTT
CASSPPTGGKNTEAFF
>-|TRBV9|TRBJ1-2|-
TGTGCCAGCAGCGGAGCCTTCGCGGGGGCGACCTATGGCTACACCTTC
CASSGAFAGATYGYTF
>-|TRBV3-1/TRBV3-2|TRBJ2-7|-
TGTGCCAGCAGCCTTGCAGCCGGGATCGCCTACGAGCAGTACTTC
CASSLAAGIAYEQYF
>-|TRBV5-6|TRBJ2-1|TRBD2
TGTGCCAGCAGCTTGCGACTAGCGGGTCCGTACAATGAGCAGTTCTTC
CASSLRLAGPYNEQFF
>-|TRBV7-8|TRBJ2-1|TRBD2
TGTGCCAGCAGCTTCGACGCTGGGACTAGCTTGGTAAATGAGCAGTTCTTC
CASSFDAGTSLVNEQFF
>-|TRBV29-1|TRBJ2-2|-
TGCAGCGTTGGACCCAGTACAGCCCAGGTCAACACCGGGGAGCTGTTTTTT
CSVGPSTAQVNTGELFF
>once|TRBV11-3|TRBJ2-7|-
TGTGCCAGCAGCCAACAGGGGGGGCCGACCTACGAGCAGTACTTC
CASSQQGGPTYEQYF
>few|TRBV28|TRBJ1-5|-
TGTGCCAGCAGTTTTAGGAGGGGAAATCAGCCCCAGCATTTT
CASSFRRGNQPQHF
>-|TRBV24-1|TRBJ1-1|-
TGTGCCACCAGGGCCGGACAGAACACTGAAGCTTTCTTT
CATRAGQNTEAFF
>-|TRBV7-3|TRBJ2-1|TRBD2
TGTGCCAGCAGCTTTGGACTAGCGGGAGAAGAGCAGTTCTTC
CASSFGLAGEEQFF
>-|TRBV6-5|TRBJ2-7|-
TGTGCCAGCAGCCGGACACCCTCCTACGAGCAGTACTTC
CASSRTPSYEQYF
>-|TRBV29-1|TRBJ2-7|TRBD2
TGCAGCGTTTCCGGACTAGCGGGAGGGCCAGGTGAGCAGTACTTC
CSVSGLAGGPGEQYF
>-|TRBV7-9|TRBJ2-7|TRBD2
TGTGCCAGCAGCTTACGCGGGAGGGCCGTCGACGAGCAGTACTTC
CASSLRGRAVDEQYF
>-|TRBV18|TRBJ2-7|-
TGTGCCAGCTCACTGGGACAAGCTCCCTACGAGCAGTACTTC
CASSLGQAPYEQYF
>-|TRBV28|TRBJ1-6|-
TGTGCCAGCAGTGGGGGGGGAGGTAGTCGGAAGAATTCACCCCTCCACTTT
CASSGGGGSRKNSPLHF
>-|TRBV5-1|TRBJ2-3|TRBD2
TGCGCCAGCAGCGGAGGGACTAGCGGGAGATTAGATACGCAGTATTTT
CASSGGTSGRLDTQYF
>-|TRBV5-4|TRBJ2-3|-
TGTGCCAGCAGTCTACAGGGTGTTGGAGATACGCAGTATTTT
CASSLQGVGDTQYF
>-|TRBV14|TRBJ2-2|-
TGTGCCAGCAGCCAAGAAGGGGGCGGTAGCGGCCGCGCGAACACCGGGGAGCTGTTTTTT
CASSQEGGGSGRANTGELFF
>-|TRBV5-1|TRBJ2-7|-
TGCGCCAGCAGCTTCGACGGGGTTTCCTACGAGCAGTACTTC
CASSFDGVSYEQYF
>-|TRBV2|TRBJ1-4|-
TGTGCCAGCAGTGCTCAGCAGGCAAGGAATGAAAAACTGTTTTTT
CASSAQQARNEKLFF
>once|TRBV4-1|TRBJ1-1|TRBD1
TGCGCCAGCAATCCGACAGGGATGAACACTGAAGCTTTCTTT
CASNPTGMNTEAFF
>few|TRBV27|TRBJ2-2|-
TGTGCCAGCAGTTTATCGGAGGGATGGGCCGGGGAGCTGTTTTTT
CASSLSEGWAGELFF
>-|TRBV5-4|TRBJ2-5|TRBD1
TGTGCCAGCAGCCTACCGGGACAGGGGAGAGAGACCCAGTACTTC
CASSLPGQGRETQYF
>-|TRBV7-9|TRBJ1-4|-
TGTGCCAGCAGCTTAAGGCAGGAAAGTGAAAAACTGTTTTTT
CASSLRQESEKLFF
>-|TRBV5-1|TRBJ2-1|TRBD2
TGCGCCAGCAGCTTGGCACCAGCCGGGGGGGGTGAGCAGTTCTTC
CASSLAPAGGGEQFF
>-|TRBV27|TRBJ2-2|TRBD2
TGTGCCAGTACGAAACTTTGGACTAGCGGGAGTGCCGGGGAGCTGTTTTTT
CASTKLWTSGSAGELFF
>-|TRBV19|TRBJ2-7|-
TGTGCCAGTAGCCGGACAGTCTCCTACGAGCAGTACTTC
CASSRTVSYEQYF
>-|TRBV30|TRBJ1-5|-
TGTGCCTGGAGTTACCTGCGACAGAATCAGCCCCAGCATTTT
CAWSYLRQNQPQHF
>-|TRBV5-5|TRBJ2-1|TRBD2
TGTGCCAGCAGCTTGGGACTAGCGGGCCTAACGACCCAGTTCTTC
CASSLGLAGLTTQFF
>-|TRBV6-2/TRBV6-3|TRBJ2-7|TRBD2
TGTGCCAGCAGTGATCCCAGACTAGCGGTAAGCTCCTACGAGCAGTACTTC
CASSDPRLAVSSYEQYF
>once|TRBV10-3|TRBJ1-3|TRBD1
TGTGCCACCAGGGCGACCTGGGACAGGGGGAGTGGGTCTGGAAACACCATATATTTT
CATRATWDRGSGSGNTIYF
>-|TRBV10-3|TRBJ2-1|TRBD2
TGTGCCATACGGACTAGCGGGAATTCCTACAATGAGCAGTTCTTC
CAIRTSGNSYNEQFF
>few|TRBV6-5|TRBJ2-3|-
TGTGCCAGCACTAGCGTAGTCACAGATACGCAGTATTTT
CASTSVVTDTQYF
>-|TRBV30|TRBJ1-5|TRBD1
TGTGCCTGGAGTGTAGCGACAGGGGGTTATGGTCCCCAGCATTTT
CAWSVATGGYGPQHF
>-|TRBV19|TRBJ2-5|-
TGTGCCAGTAGTGGGATGGGCAACCTACGAGGGGAGACCCAGTACTTC
CASSGMGNLRGETQYF
>-|TRBV18|TRBJ2-3|TRBD2
TGTGCCAGCTCACCACGACTAGCGGGCGCCACAGATACGCAGTATTTT
CASSPRLAGATDTQYF
>-|TRBV19|TRBJ1-1|TRBD1
TGTGCCAGTAGCAAGACAGGGGGCATCACTGAAGCTTTCTTT
CASSKTGGITEAFF
>-|TRBV7-8|TRBJ2-7|-
TGTGCCAGCAACTTTTCCCTGCTAGATGCCCACCTTTGGAAGCAGTACTTC
CASNFSLLDAHLWKQYF
>few|TRBV24-1|TRBJ2-1|TRBD2
TGTGCCACCAGTGATTCGGGACTAGCGGGAGGGCGGTTCTTC
CATSDSGLAGGRFF
>-|TRBV18|TRBJ2-1|-
TGTGCCAGCTCCCCCGAGCGGGAGCAGTTCTTC
CASSPEREQFF
>-|TRBV3-1/TRBV3-2|TRBJ2-1|TRBD2
TGTGCCAGCAGCCAAGGACTAGCGGGAGTCTACAATGAGCAGTTCTTC
CASSQGLAGVYNEQFF
>-|TRBV7-2|TRBJ2-5|TRBD2
TGTGCCAGCAGCCCGCAGGAGCGGGAGGCGGAGACCCAGTACTTC
CASSPQEREAETQYF
>-|TRBV3-1/TRBV3-2|TRBJ2-1|-
TGTGCCAGCAGCCAAGAGAGGCGGGCAGACAATGAGCAGTTCTTC
CASSQERRADNEQFF
>-|TRBV6-4|TRBJ2-7|TRBD2
TGCGACGGGAGGGCTCGGGACGAGCAGTACTTC
CDGRARDEQYF
>-|TRBV18|TRBJ1-4|-
TGTGCCAGTGGCAGGGCTCCTAATGAAAAACTGTTTTTT
CASGRAPNEKLFF
>-|TRBV18|TRBJ2-1|-
TGTGCCAGCTCACCAAGGGGGAGAGGGTACAATGAGCAGTTCTTC
CASSPRGRGYNEQFF
>once|TRBV24-1|TRBJ1-4|-
TGTGCCACCAGTGACGACAGTGCAACTAATGAAAAACTGTTTTTT
CATSDDSATNEKLFF